This is a list of T cell receptor beta chains from one sample in a study of cytomegalovirus exposure and HLA in healthy donors. The protocol was immunoSEQ multiplex PCR, while the TCRdb copy is restricted to in-frame clones and leaves out a portion. The sample yields around 210,000 clones, around 77% seen once. The specimen sequenced was PBMCs. The source is a young woman in good health and CMV-seronegative. The CDR3 runs from the conserved cysteine through the conserved F or W. Fields, in order: clone size, V gene, J gene, D gene, CDR3 protein, CDR3 DNA. A D gene is named only where the DNA matches it firmly. Part of the rows lack a size; the others show once, few, many or a class for expanded clones.

clone_size: .
v_call: TRBV5-4
j_call: TRBJ2-1
d_call: TRBD2
cdr3_aa: CASSFRDYQRYNEQFF
cdr3_nt: TGTGCCAGCAGCTTCCGGGACTACCAGCGCTACAATGAGCAGTTCTTC

clone_size: .
v_call: TRBV27
j_call: TRBJ2-7
d_call: TRBD1
cdr3_aa: CASSLGTARYEQYF
cdr3_nt: TGTGCCAGCAGTCTGGGGACAGCTCGATACGAGCAGTACTTC

clone_size: .
v_call: TRBV5-1
j_call: TRBJ1-2
d_call: .
cdr3_aa: CASSLRRQGNYGYTF
cdr3_nt: TGCGCCAGCAGCTTGCGGCGTCAGGGCAACTATGGCTACACCTTC

clone_size: .
v_call: TRBV10-3
j_call: TRBJ1-2
d_call: .
cdr3_aa: CATNAENYGYTF
cdr3_nt: TGTGCCACTAATGCTGAAAACTATGGCTACACCTTC

clone_size: .
v_call: TRBV5-1
j_call: TRBJ2-7
d_call: TRBD1
cdr3_aa: CASSLARETGESEQYF
cdr3_nt: TGCGCCAGCAGCTTGGCAAGGGAGACAGGGGAAAGTGAGCAGTACTTC

clone_size: .
v_call: TRBV19
j_call: TRBJ1-1
d_call: .
cdr3_aa: CASSIRGLTSRTQNTEAFF
cdr3_nt: TGTGCCAGTAGTATAAGGGGTCTAACGTCTAGAACCCAAAACACTGAAGCTTTCTTT

clone_size: few
v_call: TRBV2
j_call: TRBJ2-1
d_call: TRBD2
cdr3_aa: CASSDVSSGRSSYNEQFF
cdr3_nt: TGTGCCAGCAGTGATGTGTCTAGCGGGAGGAGCTCCTACAATGAGCAGTTCTTC

clone_size: few
v_call: TRBV13
j_call: TRBJ2-2
d_call: .
cdr3_aa: CASSLFNSGELFF
cdr3_nt: TGTGCCAGCAGCTTGTTTAATTCCGGGGAGCTGTTTTTT

clone_size: .
v_call: TRBV28
j_call: TRBJ2-5
d_call: TRBD2
cdr3_aa: CASREPGTSQETQYF
cdr3_nt: TGTGCCAGCAGAGAACCAGGGACTAGCCAAGAGACCCAGTACTTC

clone_size: .
v_call: TRBV7-8
j_call: TRBJ1-1
d_call: .
cdr3_aa: CASSLDMNTEAFF
cdr3_nt: TGTGCCAGCAGCCTAGACATGAACACTGAAGCTTTCTTT

clone_size: .
v_call: TRBV5-1
j_call: TRBJ2-3
d_call: TRBD1
cdr3_aa: CASLERQGASDTQYF
cdr3_nt: TGCGCCAGCTTAGAAAGACAGGGGGCATCAGATACGCAGTATTTT